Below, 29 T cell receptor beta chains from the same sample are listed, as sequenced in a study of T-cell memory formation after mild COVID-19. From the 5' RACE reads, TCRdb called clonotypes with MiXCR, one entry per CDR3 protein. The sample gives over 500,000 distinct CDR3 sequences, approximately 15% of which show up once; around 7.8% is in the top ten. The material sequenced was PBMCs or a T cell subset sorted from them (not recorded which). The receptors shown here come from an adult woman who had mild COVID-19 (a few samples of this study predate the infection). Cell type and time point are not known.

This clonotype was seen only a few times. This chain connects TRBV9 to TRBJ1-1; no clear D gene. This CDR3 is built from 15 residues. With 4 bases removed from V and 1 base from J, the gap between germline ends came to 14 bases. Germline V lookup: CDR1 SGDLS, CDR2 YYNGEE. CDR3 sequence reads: CASSPGIFRNTEAFF. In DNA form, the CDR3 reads TGTGCCAGCAGCCCAGGAATTTTTAGGAACACTGAAGCTTTCTTT.

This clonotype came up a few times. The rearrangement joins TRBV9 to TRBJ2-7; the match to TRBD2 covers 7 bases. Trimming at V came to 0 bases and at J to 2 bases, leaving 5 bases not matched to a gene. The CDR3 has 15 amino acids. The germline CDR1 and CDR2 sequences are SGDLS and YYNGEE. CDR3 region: CASSVDGGSAYEQYF. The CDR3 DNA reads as TGTGCCAGCAGCGTAGACGGCGGGAGCGCCTACGAGCAGTACTTC.

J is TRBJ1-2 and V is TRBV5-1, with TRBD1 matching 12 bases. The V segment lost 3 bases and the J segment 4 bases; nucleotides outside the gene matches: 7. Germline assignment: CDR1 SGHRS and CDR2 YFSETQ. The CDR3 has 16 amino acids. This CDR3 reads CASSSRGTGGGYGYTF. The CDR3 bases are TGCGCCAGCAGCTCCCGTGGGACAGGGGGCGGCTATGGCTACACCTTC.

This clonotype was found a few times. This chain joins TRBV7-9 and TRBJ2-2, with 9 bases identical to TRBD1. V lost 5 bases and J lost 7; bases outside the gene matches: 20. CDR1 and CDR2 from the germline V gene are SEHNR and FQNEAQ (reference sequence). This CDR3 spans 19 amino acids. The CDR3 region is CASSPQPGQGLRTFGELFF. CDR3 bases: TGTGCCAGCAGCCCTCAACCGGGACAGGGATTGAGGACTTTCGGGGAGCTGTTTTTT.

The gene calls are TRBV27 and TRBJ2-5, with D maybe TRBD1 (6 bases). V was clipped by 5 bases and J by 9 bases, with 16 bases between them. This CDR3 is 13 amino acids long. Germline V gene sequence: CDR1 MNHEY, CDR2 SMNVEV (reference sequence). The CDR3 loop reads CASSPGVHMAQYF. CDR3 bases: TGTGCCAGCAGTCCAGGGGTACACATGGCCCAGTACTTC.

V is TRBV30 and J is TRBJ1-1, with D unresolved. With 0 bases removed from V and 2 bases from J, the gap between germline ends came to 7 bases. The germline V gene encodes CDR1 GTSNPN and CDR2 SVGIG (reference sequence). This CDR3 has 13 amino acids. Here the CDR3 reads CAWSVQFNTEAFF. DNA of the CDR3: TGTGCCTGGAGTGTACAGTTCAACACTGAAGCTTTCTTT.

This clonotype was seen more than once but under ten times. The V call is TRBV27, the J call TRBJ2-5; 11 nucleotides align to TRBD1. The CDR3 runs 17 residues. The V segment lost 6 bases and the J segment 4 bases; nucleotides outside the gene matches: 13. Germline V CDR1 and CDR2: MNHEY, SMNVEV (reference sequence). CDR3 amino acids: CASSAGTGGFYTETQYF. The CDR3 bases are TGTGCCAGCAGCGCCGGGACAGGGGGATTCTATACAGAGACCCAGTACTTC.

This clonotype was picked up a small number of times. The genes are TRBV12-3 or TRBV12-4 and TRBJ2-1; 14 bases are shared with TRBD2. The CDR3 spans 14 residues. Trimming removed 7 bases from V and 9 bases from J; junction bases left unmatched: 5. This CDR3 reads CASTGLAGGSEQFF. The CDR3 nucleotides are TGTGCCAGCACCGGACTAGCGGGAGGTAGTGAGCAGTTCTTC.

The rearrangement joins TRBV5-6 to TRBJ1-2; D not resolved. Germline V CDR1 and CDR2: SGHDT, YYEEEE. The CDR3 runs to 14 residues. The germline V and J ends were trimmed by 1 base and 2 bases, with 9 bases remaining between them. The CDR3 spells CASSLQDLNYGYTF. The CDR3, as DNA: TGTGCCAGCAGCTTGCAGGACCTCAACTATGGCTACACCTTC.

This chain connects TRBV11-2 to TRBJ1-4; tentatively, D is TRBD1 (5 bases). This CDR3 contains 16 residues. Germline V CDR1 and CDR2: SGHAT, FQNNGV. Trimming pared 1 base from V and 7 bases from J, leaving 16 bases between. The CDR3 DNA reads TGTGCCAGCAGCTTAGCTTCTTGGCAGGGTGGTGAAAAACTGTTTTTT. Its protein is CASSLASWQGGEKLFF.

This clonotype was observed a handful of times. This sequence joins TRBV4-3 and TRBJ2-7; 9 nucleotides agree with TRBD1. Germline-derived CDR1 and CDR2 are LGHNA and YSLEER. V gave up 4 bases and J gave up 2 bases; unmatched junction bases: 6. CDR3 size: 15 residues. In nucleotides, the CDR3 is TGCGCCAGCAGCCTCTCTCGGACAGGGGCCTACGAGCAGTACTTC. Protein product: CASSLSRTGAYEQYF.

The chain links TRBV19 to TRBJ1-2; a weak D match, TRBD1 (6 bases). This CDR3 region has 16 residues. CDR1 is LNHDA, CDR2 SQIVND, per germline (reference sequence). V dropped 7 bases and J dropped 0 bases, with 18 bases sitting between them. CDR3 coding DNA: TGTGCCAGTACCTCTGAGGGGGGGCTCACTAACTATGGCTACACCTTC. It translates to CASTSEGGLTNYGYTF.

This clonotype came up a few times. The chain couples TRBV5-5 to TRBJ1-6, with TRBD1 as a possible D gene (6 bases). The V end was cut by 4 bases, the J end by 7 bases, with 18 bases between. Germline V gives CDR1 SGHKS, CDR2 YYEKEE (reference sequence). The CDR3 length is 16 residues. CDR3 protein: CASSRHRDITNSPLHF. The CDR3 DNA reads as TGTGCCAGCAGCCGTCACCGGGACATCACCAATTCACCCCTCCACTTT.

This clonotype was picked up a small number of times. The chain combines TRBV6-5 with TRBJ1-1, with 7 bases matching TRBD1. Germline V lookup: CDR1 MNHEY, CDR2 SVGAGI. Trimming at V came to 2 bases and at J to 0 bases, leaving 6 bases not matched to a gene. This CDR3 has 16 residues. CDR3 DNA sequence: TGTGCCAGCAGTTACGGGGCAGGGGGGGTGAACACTGAAGCTTTCTTT. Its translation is CASSYGAGGVNTEAFF.

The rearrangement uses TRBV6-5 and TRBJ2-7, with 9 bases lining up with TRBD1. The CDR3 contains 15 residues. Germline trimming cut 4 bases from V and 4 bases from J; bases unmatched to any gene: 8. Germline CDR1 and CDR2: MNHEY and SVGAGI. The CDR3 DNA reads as TGTGCCAGCAGTTCCCCCGGGACAGGGCTTTACGAGCAGTACTTC. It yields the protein CASSSPGTGLYEQYF.

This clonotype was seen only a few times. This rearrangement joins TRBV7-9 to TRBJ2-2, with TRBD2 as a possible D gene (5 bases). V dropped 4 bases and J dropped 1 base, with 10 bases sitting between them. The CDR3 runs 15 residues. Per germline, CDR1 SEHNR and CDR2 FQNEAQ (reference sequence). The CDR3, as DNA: TGTGCCAGCAGCTCAGCGGTTATGAACACCGGGGAGCTGTTTTTT. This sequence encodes CASSSAVMNTGELFF.

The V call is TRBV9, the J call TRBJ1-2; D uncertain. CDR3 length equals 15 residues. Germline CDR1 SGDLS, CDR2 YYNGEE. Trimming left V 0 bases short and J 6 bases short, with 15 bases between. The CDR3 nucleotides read TGTGCCAGCAGCGTAGAGGCCAGTACTGAGGATGGCTACACCTTC. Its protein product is CASSVEASTEDGYTF.

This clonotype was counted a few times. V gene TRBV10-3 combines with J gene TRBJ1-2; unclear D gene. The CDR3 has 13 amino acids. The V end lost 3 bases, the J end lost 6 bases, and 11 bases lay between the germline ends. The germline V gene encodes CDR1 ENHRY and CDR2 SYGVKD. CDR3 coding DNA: TGTGCCATCAGTGAAAGGGTCGTGGATGGCTACACCTTC. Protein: CAISERVVDGYTF.

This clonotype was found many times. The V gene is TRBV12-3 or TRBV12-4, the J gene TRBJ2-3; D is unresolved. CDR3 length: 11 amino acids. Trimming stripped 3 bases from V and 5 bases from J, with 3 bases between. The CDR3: CASSLIDTQYF. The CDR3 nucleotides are TGTGCCAGCAGTTTGATAGATACGCAGTATTTT.

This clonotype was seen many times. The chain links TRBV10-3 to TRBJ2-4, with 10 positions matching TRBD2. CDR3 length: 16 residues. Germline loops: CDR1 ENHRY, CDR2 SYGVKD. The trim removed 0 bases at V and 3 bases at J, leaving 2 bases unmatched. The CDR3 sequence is CAISESWTSGKNIQYF. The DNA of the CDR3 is TGTGCCATCAGTGAGTCCTGGACTAGCGGCAAAAACATTCAGTACTTC.

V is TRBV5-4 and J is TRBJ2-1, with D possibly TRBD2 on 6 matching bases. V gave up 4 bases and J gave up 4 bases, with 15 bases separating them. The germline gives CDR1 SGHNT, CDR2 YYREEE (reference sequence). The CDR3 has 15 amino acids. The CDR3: CASSRLDSGYNEQFF. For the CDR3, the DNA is TGTGCCAGCAGCAGACTTGATAGCGGATACAATGAGCAGTTCTTC.

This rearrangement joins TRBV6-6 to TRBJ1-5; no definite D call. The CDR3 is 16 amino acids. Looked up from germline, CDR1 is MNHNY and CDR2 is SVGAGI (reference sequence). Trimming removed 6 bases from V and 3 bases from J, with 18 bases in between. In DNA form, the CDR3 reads TGTGCCAGCAGCATCGGGTGGGCGGGCCTCAATCAGCCCCAGCATTTT. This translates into CASSIGWAGLNQPQHF.

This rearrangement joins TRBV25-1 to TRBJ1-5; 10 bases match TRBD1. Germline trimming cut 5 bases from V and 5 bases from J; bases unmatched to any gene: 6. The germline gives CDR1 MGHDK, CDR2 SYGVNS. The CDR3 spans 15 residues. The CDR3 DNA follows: TGTGCCAGCAGTAGCGCCGGGACAGGGGATCAGCCCCAGCATTTT. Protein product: CASSSAGTGDQPQHF.

CDR3 sequence reads: CASSLPGLAGPEQYF. The DNA of the CDR3 is TGTGCCAGCAGCTTGCCGGGACTAGCGGGGCCCGAGCAGTACTTC. This chain links TRBV5-6 with TRBJ2-7; 13 positions agree with TRBD2. Germline lookup yields CDR1 SGHDT and CDR2 YYEEEE. With 1 base clipped from V and 6 bases from J, the junction kept 4 bases outside the gene matches. The CDR3 spans 15 residues.

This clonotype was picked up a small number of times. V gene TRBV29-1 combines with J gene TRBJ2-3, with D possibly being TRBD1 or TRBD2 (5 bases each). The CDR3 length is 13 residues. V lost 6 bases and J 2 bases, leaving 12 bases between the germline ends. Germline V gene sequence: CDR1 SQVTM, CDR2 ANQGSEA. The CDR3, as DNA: TGCAGCGTCCAAGGGACCCTCACAGATACGCAGTATTTT. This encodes CSVQGTLTDTQYF.

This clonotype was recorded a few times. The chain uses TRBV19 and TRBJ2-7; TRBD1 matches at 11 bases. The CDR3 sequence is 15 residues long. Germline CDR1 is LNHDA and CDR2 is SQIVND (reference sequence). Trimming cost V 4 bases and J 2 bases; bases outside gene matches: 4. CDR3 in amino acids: CASSTLDRGPYEQYF. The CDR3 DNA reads TGTGCCAGTAGTACCCTGGACAGGGGGCCCTACGAGCAGTACTTC.

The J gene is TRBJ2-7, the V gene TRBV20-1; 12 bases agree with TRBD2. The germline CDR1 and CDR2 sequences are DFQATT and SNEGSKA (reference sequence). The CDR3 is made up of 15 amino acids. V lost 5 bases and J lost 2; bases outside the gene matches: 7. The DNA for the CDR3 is TGCAGTGCTTTCCGACTAGCGGGGGCCCCCTACGAGCAGTACTTC. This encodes CSAFRLAGAPYEQYF.

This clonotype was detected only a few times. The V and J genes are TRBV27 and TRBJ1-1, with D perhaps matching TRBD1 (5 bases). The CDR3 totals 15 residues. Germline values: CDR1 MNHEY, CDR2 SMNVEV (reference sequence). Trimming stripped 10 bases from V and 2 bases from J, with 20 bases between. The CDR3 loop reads CATRRQGMGNTEAFF. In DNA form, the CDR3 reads TGTGCCACCCGGCGGCAGGGAATGGGAAACACTGAAGCTTTCTTT.

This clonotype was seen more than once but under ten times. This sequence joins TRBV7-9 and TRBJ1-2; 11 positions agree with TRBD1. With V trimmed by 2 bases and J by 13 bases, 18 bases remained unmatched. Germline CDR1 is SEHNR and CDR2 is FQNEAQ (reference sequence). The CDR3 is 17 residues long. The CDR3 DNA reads TGTGCCAGCAGCTTAATTCATCTGAGCCCGGGACAGGGGGATTTCACCTTC. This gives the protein CASSLIHLSPGQGDFTF.